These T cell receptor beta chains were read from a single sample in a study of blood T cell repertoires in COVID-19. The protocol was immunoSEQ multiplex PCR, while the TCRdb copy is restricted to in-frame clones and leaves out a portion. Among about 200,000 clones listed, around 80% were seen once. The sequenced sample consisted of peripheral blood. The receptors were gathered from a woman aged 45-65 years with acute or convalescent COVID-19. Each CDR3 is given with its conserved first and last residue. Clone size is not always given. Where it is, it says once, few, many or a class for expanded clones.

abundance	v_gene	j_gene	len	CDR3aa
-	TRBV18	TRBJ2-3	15	CASSQGLAGQDTQYF
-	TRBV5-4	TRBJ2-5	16	CASSLAASGIGETQYF
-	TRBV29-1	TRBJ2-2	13	CSASTGSGGELFF
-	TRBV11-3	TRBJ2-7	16	CASSRDLGTGGVEQYF
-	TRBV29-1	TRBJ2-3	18	CSVDLSPGQGLGTDTQYF
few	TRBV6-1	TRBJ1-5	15	CASSETSEGARPQHF
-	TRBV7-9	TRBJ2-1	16	CASSFRDRGPYNEQFF
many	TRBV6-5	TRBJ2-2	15	CASSYSTGSTGELFF
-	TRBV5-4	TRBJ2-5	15	CASSFAGTGVETQYF
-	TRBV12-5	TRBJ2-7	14	CASGPGQGAYEQYF
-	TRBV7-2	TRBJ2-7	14	CASRLHRDSYEQYF
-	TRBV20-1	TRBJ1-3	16	CSASGTGGTSGNTIYF
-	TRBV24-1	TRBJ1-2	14	CATSDSGGNYGYTF
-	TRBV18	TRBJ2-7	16	CASSPSIRESSYEQYF
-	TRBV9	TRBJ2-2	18	CASSVKREEMSNTGELFF
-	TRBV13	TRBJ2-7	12	CASAGRPYEQYF
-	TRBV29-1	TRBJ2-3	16	CSVEGLAGGPSDTQYF
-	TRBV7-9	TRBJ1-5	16	CASSPSEGVANQPQHF
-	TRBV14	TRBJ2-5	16	CASSQYGRGRRETQYF
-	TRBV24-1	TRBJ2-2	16	CATSGWTSGSTGELFF
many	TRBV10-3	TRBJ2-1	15	CAISEGPAGGNEQFF
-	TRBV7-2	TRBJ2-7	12	CASSEGQFEQYF
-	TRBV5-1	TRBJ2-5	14	CASSGVTSAETQYF
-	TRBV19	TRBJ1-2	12	CASSLRDYGYTF
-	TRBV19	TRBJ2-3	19	CASSISASNSFRPTDTQYF
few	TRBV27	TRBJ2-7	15	CASSPGTSGSDEQYF
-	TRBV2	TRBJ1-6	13	CASRGEGDSPLHF
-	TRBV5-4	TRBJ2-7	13	CASSLGLTYEQYF
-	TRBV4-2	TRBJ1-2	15	CASSHGGVEWDGYTF
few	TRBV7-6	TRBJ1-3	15	CASSMDSYSGNTIYF
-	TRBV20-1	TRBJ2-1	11	CSARDKSEQFF
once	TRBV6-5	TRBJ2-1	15	CASSFTGTGINEQFF
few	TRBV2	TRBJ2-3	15	CASRLRDYPTDTQYF
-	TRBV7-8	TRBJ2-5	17	CASSAGTSGSRRETQYF
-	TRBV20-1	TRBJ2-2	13	CSASGTGTGELFF
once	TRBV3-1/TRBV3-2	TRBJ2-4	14	CASSTIAGGDIQYF
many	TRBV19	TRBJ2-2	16	CASRVRGQGSTGELFF
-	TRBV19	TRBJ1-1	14	CASSPGSYRTEAFF
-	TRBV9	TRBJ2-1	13	CASSVPGYNEQFF
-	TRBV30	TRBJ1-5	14	CAWSVMGGNQPQHF
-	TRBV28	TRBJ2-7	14	CASSIASGSYEQYF
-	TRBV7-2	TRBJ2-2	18	CASSLEVPVGGSTGELFF
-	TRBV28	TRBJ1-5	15	CASTGGQLRNQPQHF
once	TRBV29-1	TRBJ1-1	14	CSVAQSGLNTEAFF
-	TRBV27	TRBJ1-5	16	CASSFRQGDSNQPQHF
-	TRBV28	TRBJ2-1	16	CASSSWTIKSYNEQFF
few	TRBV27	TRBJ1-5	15	CASSLYGDSNQPQHF
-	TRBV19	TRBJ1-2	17	CASTLPNSQGKAYGYTF
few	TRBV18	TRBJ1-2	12	CASSAANYGYTF
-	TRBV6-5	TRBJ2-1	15	CASTLGLADYNEQFF
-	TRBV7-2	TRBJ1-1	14	CASSPGTQNTEAFF
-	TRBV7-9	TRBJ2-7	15	CASSHLAGPTTEQYF
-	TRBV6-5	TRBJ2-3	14	CASRKAGVTDTQYF
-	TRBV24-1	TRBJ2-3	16	CATSDDRSGGSDTQYF
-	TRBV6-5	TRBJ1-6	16	CASSYLTGGGDSPLHF
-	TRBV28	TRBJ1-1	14	CATYLGYENTEAFF